This passage covers 7 T cell receptor beta chains from one sample sequenced in a study of shared clonotypes between healthy human individuals. Terminally differentiated effector memory CD45RA+ cells were left out of the naive CD8 fraction, which was CD45RO-negative and positively selected for CCR7. The protocol was immunoSEQ multiplex PCR, while the TCRdb copy is restricted to in-frame clones and leaves out a portion. The repertoire has hundreds of thousands of clones, roughly 98% of them found once; the top ten carry approximately 0.33%. The sample consisted of naive CD8+ T cells sorted from blood. Every receptor here comes from a man between 25 and 39 years old in good health.

DNA for the CDR3: TGTGCCAGCAGCCCGGGAGGTGAAAAACTGTTTTTT. Translation gives CASSPGGEKLFF. The chain carries TRBV7-9 and TRBJ1-4; D uncertain. Trimming removed 5 bases at V and 7 bases at J, with 8 bases between. CDR3 length equals 12 residues. Germline V gives CDR1 SEHNR, CDR2 FQNEAQ (reference sequence). The entire variable domain, with the rest obtained from reference TRBV7-9 and TRBJ1-4, is as follows: DTGVSQNPRHKITKRGQNVTFRCDPISEHNRLYWYRQTLGQGPEFLTYFQNEAQLEKSRLLSDRFSAERPKGSFSTLEIQRTEQGDSAMYLCASSPGGEKLFFGSGTQLSVL.

With respect to this clone: An end of the junction does not agree with germline; a read error may underlie this. The chain links TRBV7-9 to TRBJ2-3; 12 bases agree with TRBD2. The CDR3 spans 16 residues. Per germline, CDR1 SEHNR and CDR2 FQNEAQ (reference sequence). The chain's CDR3 is CASSPATSGSIDTQYF. CDR3 coding DNA: TGTGCCAGCAGCCCTGCGACTAGCGGGAGCATAGATACGCAGTATTTT.

V and J are TRBV5-1 and TRBJ2-1, with 15 bases aligning to TRBD2. Losses at the gene ends were 4 bases for V and 10 bases for J; bases not matched to a gene: 6. The CDR3 extends over 15 amino acids. CDR1 is SGHRS and CDR2 is YFSETQ in the germline V gene. CDR3: CASSPGLAGGGEQFF. CDR3 DNA sequence: TGCGCCAGCAGCCCAGGACTAGCGGGAGGGGGAGAGCAGTTCTTC.

The CDR3 sequence is CASIGGSSYEQYF. In nucleotides, the CDR3 is TGTGCCAGCATTGGGGGGAGCTCCTACGAGCAGTACTTC. This chain links TRBV2 with TRBJ2-7, with D possibly being TRBD2 (6 bases). The germline gives CDR1 SNHLY, CDR2 FYNNEI. V was pared by 7 bases and J by 0 bases, with 10 bases between. This CDR3 spans 13 amino acids.

The chain combines TRBV13 with TRBJ2-7; no reliable D call. The ends were cut back, 0 bases at V and 0 bases at J, with 3 bases in the middle. This CDR3 is built from 13 residues. CDR1 PRHDT and CDR2 FYEKMQ come from the germline V gene (reference sequence). The CDR3 nucleotides read TGTGCCAGCAGCTTAGGGTTCTCCTACGAGCAGTACTTC. Translating gives CASSLGFSYEQYF.

The CDR3 loop is CASSIISGTEAFF. The DNA for the CDR3 is TGTGCCAGTAGTATAATCTCCGGCACTGAAGCTTTCTTT. The rearrangement uses TRBV19 and TRBJ1-1; D unclear. The germline gives CDR1 LNHDA, CDR2 SQIVND (reference sequence). The CDR3 length is 13 residues. V lost 2 bases, J lost 4 bases, and 8 bases lay in between.

This rearrangement joins TRBV29-1 to TRBJ1-2, with D unclear. The CDR3 extends over 11 amino acids. V shed 2 bases and J shed 8 bases, with 9 bases lying between them. CDR1 and CDR2 from the germline V gene are SQVTM and ANQGSEA. CDR3 DNA: TGCAGCGTTGAATCCGGGTTAGGCTACACCTTC. Translated, it gives CSVESGLGYTF. Together with reference TRBV29-1 and TRBJ1-2, the CDR3 gives the full variable domain: SAVISQKPSRDICQRGTSLTIQCQVDSQVTMMFWYRQQPGQSLTLIATANQGSEATYESGFVIDKFPISRPNLTFSTLTVSNMSPEDSSIYLCSVESGLGYTFGSGTRLTVV.